This TCR beta chain was captured by sequencing in a study of blood T cell repertoires in COVID-19. Study information: Samples of COVID-19 (acute and convalescent) were obtained from the United States, Italy and Spain. Sources were T cells, B-cell-depleted T cells, or PBMCs; the material itself was cDNA or gDNA.

Per the study methods: For nucleated cells, counts were estimated from reference gene primer amplification. Generated by immunoSEQ multiplex PCR, the TCRdb table keeps only in-frame clones and is missing some. That table is the source of V, J and clone size, and D and trimming were worked out from the DNA. The sample carries approximately 46,000 clones, about 91% recorded once. There are 16 residues in the CDR3. V was pared by 0 bases and J by 2 bases, with 6 bases of the junction left unmatched. Per the germline V gene, CDR1 is SGDLS and CDR2 is YYNGEE. The chain uses TRBV9 and TRBJ2-5, with 8 positions matching TRBD2. What was sequenced was peripheral blood. This receptor was taken from a human donor in a cohort sampled during active COVID-19. Here the CDR3 DNA reads TGTGCCAGCAGCGTAGCTACGGGACTAGGGCAAGAGACCCAGTACTTC. This codes for CASSVATGLGQETQYF.